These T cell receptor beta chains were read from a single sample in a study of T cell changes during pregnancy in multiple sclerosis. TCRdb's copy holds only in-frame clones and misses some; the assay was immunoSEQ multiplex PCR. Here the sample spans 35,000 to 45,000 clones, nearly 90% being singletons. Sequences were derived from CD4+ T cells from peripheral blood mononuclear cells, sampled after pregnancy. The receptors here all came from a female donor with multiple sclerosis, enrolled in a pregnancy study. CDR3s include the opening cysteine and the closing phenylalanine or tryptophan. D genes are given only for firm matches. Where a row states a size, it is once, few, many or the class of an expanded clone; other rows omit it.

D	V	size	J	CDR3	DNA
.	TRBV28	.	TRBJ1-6	CASSLAGASYNSPLHF	TGTGCCAGCAGTTTAGCGGGGGCATCCTATAATTCACCCCTCCACTTT
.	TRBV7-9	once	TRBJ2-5	CASSLRGGNQETQYF	TGTGCCAGCAGCTTACGGGGCGGGAACCAAGAGACCCAGTACTTC
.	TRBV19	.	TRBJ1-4	CASSLRQATNEKLFF	TGTGCCAGTAGTCTACGACAGGCAACTAATGAAAAACTGTTTTTT
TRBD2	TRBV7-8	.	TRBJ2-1	CASSQILAGGRNEQFF	TGTGCCAGCAGCCAAATTCTAGCGGGGGGGCGGAATGAGCAGTTCTTC
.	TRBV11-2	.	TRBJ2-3	CASSLSVWQLDTQYF	TGTGCCAGCAGCTTAAGCGTGTGGCAATTAGATACGCAGTATTTT
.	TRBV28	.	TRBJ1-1	CASSPINRAPEAFF	TGTGCCAGCAGTCCTATAAACAGGGCCCCTGAAGCTTTCTTT
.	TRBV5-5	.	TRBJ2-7	CASSLVFAGGTGPYEQYF	TGTGCCAGCAGCTTGGTTTTCGCCGGGGGGACAGGTCCCTACGAGCAGTACTTC
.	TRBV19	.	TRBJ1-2	CASSQINYGYTF	TGTGCCAGCTCTCAGATTAACTATGGCTACACCTTC
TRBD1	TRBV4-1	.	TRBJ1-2	CASSQERTGLYGYTF	TGCGCCAGCAGCCAAGAGAGGACAGGGCTCTATGGCTACACCTTC
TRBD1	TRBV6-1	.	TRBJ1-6	CASSTGQGYSPLHF	TGTGCCAGCAGTACCGGACAGGGGTATTCACCCCTCCACTTT
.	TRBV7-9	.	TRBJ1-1	CASSLGEGHIGAFF	TGTGCCAGCAGCTTAGGAGAGGGCCATATCGGGGCTTTCTTT
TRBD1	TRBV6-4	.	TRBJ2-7	CASSVNPGQPYEQYF	TGTGCCAGCAGTGTCAATCCGGGACAGCCTTACGAGCAGTACTTC
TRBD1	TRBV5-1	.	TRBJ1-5	CVSSLGDSVGQPQHF	TGCGTCAGCAGCCTGGGGGACAGTGTAGGCCAGCCCCAGCATTTT
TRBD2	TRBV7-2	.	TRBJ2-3	CASSLGWRGGGADTQYF	TGTGCCAGCAGCTTAGGTTGGCGGGGGGGAGGCGCGGATACGCAGTATTTT
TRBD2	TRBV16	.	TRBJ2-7	CASSLGGGSYEQYF	TGTGCCAGCAGCCTCGGCGGGGGTTCCTACGAGCAGTACTTC
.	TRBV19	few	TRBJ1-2	CASSRIGQFYGYTF	TGTGCCAGTAGTCGCATAGGACAGTTCTATGGCTACACCTTC
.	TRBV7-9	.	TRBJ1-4	CASTGRGRGEKLFF	TGTGCCAGCACAGGCCGAGGGAGAGGGGAAAAACTGTTTTTT
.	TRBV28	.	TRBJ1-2	CASLRGYNYGYTF	TGTGCCAGCCTCCGAGGGTACAACTATGGCTACACCTTC
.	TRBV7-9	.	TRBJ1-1	CASSAWGGYTEAFF	TGTGCCAGCAGCGCGTGGGGGGGCTACACTGAAGCTTTCTTT
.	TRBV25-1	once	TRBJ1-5	CASSPMGGPNQPQHF	TGTGCCAGCAGTCCAATGGGGGGGCCCAATCAGCCCCAGCATTTT
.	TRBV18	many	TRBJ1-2	CASSPQVAGQYGYTF	TGTGCCAGCTCACCACAGGTCGCAGGCCAGTATGGCTACACCTTC
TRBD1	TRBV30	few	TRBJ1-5	CAWSVQGKDSNQPQHF	TGTGCCTGGAGTGTACAGGGGAAGGATAGCAATCAGCCCCAGCATTTT